The 22 T cell receptor beta chains in this list originate from one sample, sequenced in a study of T cells in Graves' hyperthyroidism and ophthalmopathy. Amplification yielded TCR beta CDR3 regions, with RNA transcripts as the source. When the TCR CDR3 underwent first-round RT-PCR, the HTBI primer set was used. TCRdb redid the calling of the multiplex PCR reads with MiXCR, one entry per CDR3 protein. The repertoire holds more than 500,000 distinct CDR3 sequences, roughly 14% seen once, with around 4% in the top ten. Sequenced material: blood. These receptors were taken from a woman between 35 and 50 years old with Graves' ophthalmopathy.

This clonotype occurred many times. J is TRBJ1-2 and V is TRBV6-1; D is ambiguous. The CDR3 runs 13 residues. From germline, CDR1 is MNHNS and CDR2 SASEGT. Trimming took off 3 bases at V and 5 bases at J, with 10 bases between the two ends. CDR3 coding DNA: TGTGCCAGCAGTGACGGACGGAATTATGGCTACACCTTC. This codes for CASSDGRNYGYTF.

This clonotype was seen at least ten times. This chain joins TRBV9 and TRBJ2-7, with 8 bases aligning to TRBD2. The germline CDR1 and CDR2 sequences are SGDLS and YYNGEE. The CDR3 sequence is 15 residues long. The V segment lost 4 bases and the J segment 1 base; nucleotides outside the gene matches: 7. The CDR3 reads CASSPIPGGSYEQYF. CDR3 bases: TGTGCCAGCAGCCCGATACCGGGAGGGTCCTACGAGCAGTACTTC.

There are a few counts of this clonotype. The chain combines TRBV18 with TRBJ2-6; 8 bases agree with TRBD1. Losses at the gene ends were 3 bases for V and 0 bases for J; bases not matched to a gene: 4. The germline V gene encodes CDR1 KGHSH and CDR2 LQKENI. The CDR3 is made up of 17 amino acids. CDR3 DNA sequence: TGTGCCAGCTCACCTCTTGACAGGGGCTCTGGGGCCAACGTCCTGACTTTC. Translating gives CASSPLDRGSGANVLTF.

Many counts were recorded for this clonotype. The CDR3, as DNA: TGCGCCAGCAGGGAGCGGGGGACCGGGGAGCTGTTTTTT. Translation gives CASRERGTGELFF. The chain is built from TRBV5-1 and TRBJ2-2; TRBD2 agrees at 8 bases. The CDR3 runs 13 residues. J lost 5 bases, V lost 5 bases, and 2 bases had no gene match. Germline V gives CDR1 SGHRS, CDR2 YFSETQ.

This clonotype has ten or more counts. The chain uses TRBV28 and TRBJ2-3; no definite D call. Trimming shortened V by 4 bases and J by 3 bases, and 2 bases separated the two germline ends. The germline gives CDR1 MDHEN, CDR2 SYDVKM. The CDR3 is 11 amino acids. The CDR3 nucleotides read TGTGCCAGCAGTTGGACAGATACGCAGTATTTT. Its protein product is CASSWTDTQYF.

The chain joins TRBV28 to TRBJ1-5, with D perhaps matching TRBD1 (6 bases). With 6 bases removed from V and 1 base from J, the gap between germline ends came to 13 bases. CDR1 MDHEN and CDR2 SYDVKM come from the germline V gene. CDR3 length: 15 residues. The CDR3 here is CASRLGGMSNQPQHF. The CDR3 DNA reads TGTGCCAGCAGGTTGGGGGGCATGAGCAATCAGCCCCAGCATTTT.

CDR3 region: CASIPPGQGPGELFF. CDR3 bases: TGTGCCAGCATACCCCCGGGACAGGGGCCCGGGGAGCTGTTTTTT. V and J are TRBV6-1 and TRBJ2-2; 10 bases line up with TRBD1. The ends lost 7 bases at V and 6 bases at J; junction bases unmatched: 8. The CDR3 is 15 residues long. Germline CDR1 MNHNS, CDR2 SASEGT.

This clonotype was recorded many times. The V and J genes are TRBV12-3 or TRBV12-4 and TRBJ2-7, with 11 bases that match TRBD2. Unmatched junction bases numbered 5, after V lost 4 bases and J lost 6 bases. This CDR3 is built from 14 residues. The CDR3: CASSSGLAETEQYF. Written as DNA, the CDR3 is TGTGCCAGCAGTTCGGGACTAGCGGAAACCGAGCAGTACTTC.

In regard to this clonotype: The junction departs from the called germline gene at one end, perhaps through a read error. This chain uses TRBV6-5 with TRBJ2-5; the D is unclear. The CDR3 is made up of 11 amino acids. Germline V gene lookup returns CDR1 MNHEY and CDR2 SVGAGI. CDR3 in amino acids: CVSSYPETQYF. The CDR3 DNA follows: TGTGTCAGCAGTTACCCCGAGACCCAGTACTTC.

This clonotype occurred many times. V is TRBV30 and J is TRBJ2-5; D not resolved. Trimming took 2 bases from V and 6 from J, leaving 13 bases between them. The length of the CDR3 is 13 residues. CDR1 is GTSNPN, CDR2 SVGIG, per germline (reference sequence). CDR3 protein: CAWSPPVVQTQYF. The CDR3 coding sequence is TGTGCCTGGAGTCCTCCCGTAGTCCAGACCCAGTACTTC.

This clonotype was detected many times. The chain couples TRBV6-1 to TRBJ2-2; D is perhaps TRBD1 (6 bases). Germline loops: CDR1 MNHNS, CDR2 SASEGT. This CDR3 contains 16 residues. The V end lost 5 bases, the J end lost 2 bases, and 15 bases lay between the germline ends. CDR3 DNA sequence: TGTGCCAGCAGTCATCCCGACAGGACTAACACCGGGGAGCTGTTTTTT. Amino acid sequence: CASSHPDRTNTGELFF.

This clonotype was seen many times. The chain employs TRBV20-1 and TRBJ1-1, with a weak D call TRBD1 (5 bases). The V gene's germline CDR1 is DFQATT and CDR2 SNEGSKA (reference sequence). The CDR3 sequence is 12 residues long. V was trimmed by 6 bases and J by 4 bases, leaving 12 bases between them. As DNA, the CDR3 is TGCAGTGCCTCCCCTCAGGGCACTGAAGCTTTCTTT. As protein: CSASPQGTEAFF.

This clonotype was detected many times. The chain recombines TRBV5-1 with TRBJ2-7; no clear D gene. This CDR3 is built from 14 residues. Germline values: CDR1 SGHRS, CDR2 YFSETQ. Trimming left V 0 bases short and J 2 bases short, with 9 bases between. CDR3 DNA: TGCGCCAGCAGCTTGGTGCCTGCGACCTACGAGCAGTACTTC. Translating it yields CASSLVPATYEQYF.

A few counts support this clonotype. The chain uses TRBV30 and TRBJ2-7, with D perhaps TRBD2 (5 bases). Germline CDR1 reads GTSNPN; CDR2 reads SVGIG (reference sequence). This CDR3 comprises 13 residues. The CDR3, as DNA: TGTGCTACTTCTCCTAGCTCCCCCTACGAGCAGTACTTC. Translating it yields CATSPSSPYEQYF.

CDR3 bases: TGTGCCAGCAGCACCTGGGGGAACGAGCAGTACTTC. Its protein is CASSTWGNEQYF. The rearrangement joins TRBV11-2 to TRBJ2-7; the D gene could be TRBD1 or TRBD2 (5 bases each). CDR1 is SGHAT, CDR2 FQNNGV, per germline. V was clipped by 5 bases and J by 5 bases, with 10 bases between them. The CDR3 has 12 amino acids. Filled out from reference TRBV11-2 and TRBJ2-7, the complete variable domain reads EAGVAQSPRYKIIEKRQSVAFWCNPISGHATLYWYQQILGQGPKLLIQFQNNGVVDDSQLPKDRFSAERLKGVDSTLKIQPAKLEDSAVYLCASSTWGNEQYFGPGTRLTVT.

Many counts were recorded for this clonotype. The chain carries TRBV19 and TRBJ2-1, with 10 bases aligning to TRBD2. Germline lookup yields CDR1 LNHDA and CDR2 SQIVND (reference sequence). CDR3 length equals 16 residues. V lost 4 bases and J lost 8; bases outside the gene matches: 11. Written as DNA, the CDR3 is TGTGCCAGTAGTACGAATAGCGGGAGGCCTTTGCATGAGCAGTTCTTC. This encodes CASSTNSGRPLHEQFF. The full variable domain, in which reference TRBV19 and TRBJ2-1 provide the parts outside the CDR3, is DGGITQSPKYLFRKEGQNVTLSCEQNLNHDAMYWYRQDPGQGLRLIYYSQIVNDFQKGDIAEGYSVSREKKESFPLTVTSAQKNPTAFYLCASSTNSGRPLHEQFFGPGTRLTVL.

This sequence joins TRBV27 and TRBJ2-7; D perhaps matches TRBD1 (5 bases). This CDR3 has 17 residues. The germline V and J ends were trimmed by 3 bases and 3 bases, with 21 bases remaining between them. Germline V gene lookup returns CDR1 MNHEY and CDR2 SMNVEV (reference sequence). This CDR3 reads CASSLFGRGDAYYEQYF. As DNA, the CDR3 is TGTGCCAGCAGTTTGTTCGGAAGGGGTGACGCCTACTACGAGCAGTACTTC.

This clonotype was counted at least ten times. One junction end disagrees with the germline gene, perhaps due to a read error. The chain has TRBV12-3 or TRBV12-4 and TRBJ2-7; TRBD1 or TRBD2 may be the D gene (5 bases each). This CDR3 is built from 14 residues. The CDR3 sequence: CASRGVFPEKERYF. DNA for the CDR3: TGTGCCAGCAGGGGGGTTTTCCCCGAGAAGGAGCGGTACTTC.

V and J are TRBV30 and TRBJ2-7; D might be TRBD1 (5 bases). The CDR3 runs to 17 residues. Per the germline V gene, CDR1 is GTSNPN and CDR2 is SVGIG (reference sequence). V lost 3 bases and J lost 2, with 23 bases in between. The CDR3 protein is CAWSPNTDSPSPYEQYF. The DNA for the CDR3 is TGTGCCTGGAGCCCGAATACCGACAGCCCAAGCCCCTACGAGCAGTACTTC.

Only a few counts were recorded for this clonotype. CDR3 nucleotides: TGTGCCAGCAGTACTTCTGCCTGGACAGCCAATCAGCCCCAGCATTTT. Protein: CASSTSAWTANQPQHF. The rearrangement links TRBV28 to TRBJ1-5, with D perhaps TRBD1 (6 bases). The CDR3 has 16 residues. V lost 5 bases to trimming and J lost 3 bases, with 17 bases between them. From germline, CDR1 is MDHEN and CDR2 SYDVKM.

This clonotype was seen only a few times. The chain carries TRBV13 and TRBJ2-7; TRBD1 might be the D (6 bases). With 3 bases removed from V and 7 bases from J, the gap between germline ends came to 25 bases. Germline CDR1 PRHDT, CDR2 FYEKMQ (reference sequence). The length of the CDR3 is 17 residues. The chain's CDR3 is CASSFLDPRGWLWEQYF. The CDR3, as DNA: TGTGCCAGCAGCTTCCTGGACCCGAGGGGGTGGTTGTGGGAGCAGTACTTC.

This clonotype was observed at least ten times. The J gene is TRBJ2-7, the V gene TRBV7-9; D is unresolved. The CDR3 loop spans 13 amino acids. Trimming removed 7 bases at V and 0 bases at J, with 10 bases between. Germline CDR1 is SEHNR and CDR2 is FQNEAQ (reference sequence). CDR3 nucleotides: TGTGCCAGCACCAAGATCAGCTCCTACGAGCAGTACTTC. It codes for CASTKISSYEQYF.